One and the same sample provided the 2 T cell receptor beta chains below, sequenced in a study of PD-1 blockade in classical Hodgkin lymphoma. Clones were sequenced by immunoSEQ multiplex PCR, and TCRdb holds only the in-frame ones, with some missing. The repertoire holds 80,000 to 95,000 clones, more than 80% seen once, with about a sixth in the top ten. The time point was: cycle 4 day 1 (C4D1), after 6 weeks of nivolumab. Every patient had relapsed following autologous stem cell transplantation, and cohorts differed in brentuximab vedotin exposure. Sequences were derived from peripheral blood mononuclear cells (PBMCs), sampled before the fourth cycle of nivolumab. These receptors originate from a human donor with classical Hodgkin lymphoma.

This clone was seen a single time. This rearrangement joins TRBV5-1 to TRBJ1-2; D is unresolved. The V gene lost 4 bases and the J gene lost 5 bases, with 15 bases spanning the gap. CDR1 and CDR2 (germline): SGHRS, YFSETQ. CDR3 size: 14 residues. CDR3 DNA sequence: TGCGCCAGCAGCGACGGAGGTCCCAATTATGGCTACACCTTC. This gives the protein CASSDGGPNYGYTF. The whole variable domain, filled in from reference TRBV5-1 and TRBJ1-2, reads KAGVTQTPRYLIKTRGQQVTLSCSPISGHRSVSWYQQTPGQGLQFLFEYFSETQRNKGNFPGRFSGRQFSNSRSEMNVSTLELGDSALYLCASSDGGPNYGYTFGSGTRLTVV.

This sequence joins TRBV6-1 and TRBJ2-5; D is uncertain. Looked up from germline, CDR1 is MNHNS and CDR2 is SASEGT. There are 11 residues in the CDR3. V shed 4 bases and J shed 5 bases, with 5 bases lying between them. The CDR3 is CASSGGETQYF. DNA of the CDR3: TGTGCCAGCAGTGGCGGCGAGACCCAGTACTTC.